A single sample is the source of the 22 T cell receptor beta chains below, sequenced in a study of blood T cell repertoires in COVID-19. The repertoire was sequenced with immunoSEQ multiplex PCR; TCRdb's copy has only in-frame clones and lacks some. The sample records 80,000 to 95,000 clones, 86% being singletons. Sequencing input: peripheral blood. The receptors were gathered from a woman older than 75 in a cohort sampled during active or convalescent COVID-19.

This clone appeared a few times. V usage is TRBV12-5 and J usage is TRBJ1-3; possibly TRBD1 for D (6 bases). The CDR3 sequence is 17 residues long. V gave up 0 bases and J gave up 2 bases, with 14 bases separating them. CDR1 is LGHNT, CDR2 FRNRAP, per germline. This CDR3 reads CASGLVQGRSTGNTIYF. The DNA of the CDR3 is TGTGCTAGTGGTTTGGTACAGGGCAGATCTACTGGAAACACCATATATTTT.

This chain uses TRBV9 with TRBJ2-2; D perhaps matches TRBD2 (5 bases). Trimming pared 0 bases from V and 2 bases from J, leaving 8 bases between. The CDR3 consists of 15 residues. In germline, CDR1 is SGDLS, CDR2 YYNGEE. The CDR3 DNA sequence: TGTGCCAGCAGCGTAGCTAGCCTAAACACCGGGGAGCTGTTTTTT. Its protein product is CASSVASLNTGELFF.

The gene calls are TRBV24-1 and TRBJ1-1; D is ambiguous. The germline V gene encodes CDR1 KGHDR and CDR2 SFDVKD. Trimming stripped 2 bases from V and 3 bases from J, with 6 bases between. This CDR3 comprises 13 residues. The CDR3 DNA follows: TGTGCCACCAGTGATTGGCAACACACTGAAGCTTTCTTT. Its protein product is CATSDWQHTEAFF.

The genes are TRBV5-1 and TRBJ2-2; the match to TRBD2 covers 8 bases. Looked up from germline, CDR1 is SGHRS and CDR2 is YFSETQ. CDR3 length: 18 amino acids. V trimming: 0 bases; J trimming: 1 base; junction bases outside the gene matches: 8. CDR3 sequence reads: CASSLGYTSGLNTGELFF. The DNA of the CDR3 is TGCGCCAGCAGCTTGGGGTATACTAGCGGATTGAACACCGGGGAGCTGTTTTTT. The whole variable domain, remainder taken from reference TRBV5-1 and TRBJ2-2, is KAGVTQTPRYLIKTRGQQVTLSCSPISGHRSVSWYQQTPGQGLQFLFEYFSETQRNKGNFPGRFSGRQFSNSRSEMNVSTLELGDSALYLCASSLGYTSGLNTGELFFGEGSRLTVL.

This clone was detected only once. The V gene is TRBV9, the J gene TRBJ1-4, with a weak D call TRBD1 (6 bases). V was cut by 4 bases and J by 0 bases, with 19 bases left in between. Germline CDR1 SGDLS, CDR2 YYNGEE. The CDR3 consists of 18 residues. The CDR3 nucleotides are TGTGCCAGCAGCCCTACTCACAGGGCTCCAGCAACTAATGAAAAACTGTTTTTT. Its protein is CASSPTHRAPATNEKLFF.

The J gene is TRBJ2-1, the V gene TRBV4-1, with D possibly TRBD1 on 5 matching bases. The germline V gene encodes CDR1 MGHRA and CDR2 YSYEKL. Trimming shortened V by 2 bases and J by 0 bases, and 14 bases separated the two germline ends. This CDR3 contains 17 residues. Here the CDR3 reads CASSQITGASSYNEQFF. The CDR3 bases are TGCGCCAGCAGCCAAATAACAGGAGCCAGCTCCTACAATGAGCAGTTCTTC.

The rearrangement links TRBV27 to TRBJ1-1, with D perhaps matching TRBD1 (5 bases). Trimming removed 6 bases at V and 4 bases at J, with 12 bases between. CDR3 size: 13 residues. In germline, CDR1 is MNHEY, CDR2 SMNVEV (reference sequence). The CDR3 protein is CASRWSQGTEAFF. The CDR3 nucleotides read TGTGCCAGCAGGTGGTCTCAGGGCACTGAAGCTTTCTTT.

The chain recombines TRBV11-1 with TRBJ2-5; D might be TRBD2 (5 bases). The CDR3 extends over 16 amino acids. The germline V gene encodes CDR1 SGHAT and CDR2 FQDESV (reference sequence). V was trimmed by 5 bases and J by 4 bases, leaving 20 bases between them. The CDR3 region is CASSIDGRVLLETQYF. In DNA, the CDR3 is TGTGCCAGCAGCATAGACGGGCGGGTGCTTTTAGAGACCCAGTACTTC.

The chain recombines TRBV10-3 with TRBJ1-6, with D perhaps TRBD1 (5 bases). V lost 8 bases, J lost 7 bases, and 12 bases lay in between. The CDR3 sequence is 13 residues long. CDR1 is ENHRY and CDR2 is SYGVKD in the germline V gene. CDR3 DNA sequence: TGTGCCATCCGGGTACAGGAAAATTCACCCCTCCACTTT. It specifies CAIRVQENSPLHF.

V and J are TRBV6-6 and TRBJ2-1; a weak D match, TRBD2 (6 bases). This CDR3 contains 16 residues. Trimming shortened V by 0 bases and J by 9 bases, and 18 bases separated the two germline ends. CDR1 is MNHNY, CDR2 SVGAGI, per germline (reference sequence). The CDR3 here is CASSYSRLEVRIEQFF. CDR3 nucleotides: TGTGCCAGCAGTTACTCGAGACTAGAGGTGCGTATTGAGCAGTTCTTC.

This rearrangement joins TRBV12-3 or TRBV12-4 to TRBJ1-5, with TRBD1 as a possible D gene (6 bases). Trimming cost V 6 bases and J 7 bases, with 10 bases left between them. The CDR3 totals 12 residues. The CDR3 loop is CASRPGVQPQHF. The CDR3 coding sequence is TGTGCCAGCAGACCAGGGGTACAGCCCCAGCATTTT.

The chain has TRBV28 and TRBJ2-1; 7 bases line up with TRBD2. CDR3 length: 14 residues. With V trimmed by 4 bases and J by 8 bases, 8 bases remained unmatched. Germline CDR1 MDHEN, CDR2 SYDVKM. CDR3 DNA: TGTGCCAGCAGTTCTGCGGGAGTAACGTATGAGCAGTTCTTC. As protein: CASSSAGVTYEQFF. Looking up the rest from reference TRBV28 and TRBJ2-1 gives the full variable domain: DVKVTQSSRYLVKRTGEKVFLECVQDMDHENMFWYRQDPGLGLRLIYFSYDVKMKEKGDIPEGYSVSREKKERFSLILESASTNQTSMYLCASSSAGVTYEQFFGPGTRLTVL.

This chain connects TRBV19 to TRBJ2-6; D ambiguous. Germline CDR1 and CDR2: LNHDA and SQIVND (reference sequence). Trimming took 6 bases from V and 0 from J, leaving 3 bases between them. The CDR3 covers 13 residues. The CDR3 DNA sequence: TGTGCCAGTAGCCACTCTGGGGCCAACGTCCTGACTTTC. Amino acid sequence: CASSHSGANVLTF.

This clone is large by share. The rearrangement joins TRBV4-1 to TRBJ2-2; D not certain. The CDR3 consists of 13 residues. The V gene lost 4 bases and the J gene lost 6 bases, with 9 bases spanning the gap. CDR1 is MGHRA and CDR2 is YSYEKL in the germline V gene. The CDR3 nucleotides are TGCGCCAGCAGCCCGTCTCGGGCCGGGGAGCTGTTTTTT. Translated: CASSPSRAGELFF.

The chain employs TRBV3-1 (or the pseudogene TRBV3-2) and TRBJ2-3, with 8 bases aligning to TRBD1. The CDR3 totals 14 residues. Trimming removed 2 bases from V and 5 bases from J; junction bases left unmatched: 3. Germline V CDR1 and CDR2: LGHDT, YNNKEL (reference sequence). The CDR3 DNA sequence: TGTGCCAGCAGCCAAAACAGGGGGGTAGATACGCAGTATTTT. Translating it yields CASSQNRGVDTQYF.

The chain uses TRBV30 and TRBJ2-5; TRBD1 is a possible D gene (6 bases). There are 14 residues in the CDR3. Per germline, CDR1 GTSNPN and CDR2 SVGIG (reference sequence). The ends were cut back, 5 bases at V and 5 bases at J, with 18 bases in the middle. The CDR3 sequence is CAWDRTGIGETQYF. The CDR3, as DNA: TGTGCCTGGGACCGTACAGGGATCGGTGAGACCCAGTACTTC.

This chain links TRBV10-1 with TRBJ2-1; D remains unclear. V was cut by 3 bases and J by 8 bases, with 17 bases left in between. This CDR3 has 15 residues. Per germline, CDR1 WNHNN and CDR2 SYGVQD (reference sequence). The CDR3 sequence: CASSESTLRGYEQFF. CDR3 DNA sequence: TGCGCCAGCAGTGAATCGACTCTGAGAGGCTATGAGCAGTTCTTC.

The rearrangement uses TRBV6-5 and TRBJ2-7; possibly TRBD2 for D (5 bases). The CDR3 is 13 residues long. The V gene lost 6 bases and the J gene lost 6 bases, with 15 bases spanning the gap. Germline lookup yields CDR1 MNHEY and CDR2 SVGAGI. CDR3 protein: CASSPTIASEQYV. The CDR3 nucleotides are TGTGCCAGCAGCCCCACAATAGCGAGCGAGCAGTACGTC.

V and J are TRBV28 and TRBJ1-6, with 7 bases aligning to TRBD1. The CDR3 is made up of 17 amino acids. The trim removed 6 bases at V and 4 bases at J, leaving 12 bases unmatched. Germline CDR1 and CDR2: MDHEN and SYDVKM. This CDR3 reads CASRQQIGTEYNSPLHF. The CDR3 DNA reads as TGTGCCAGCAGGCAGCAGATCGGGACAGAGTATAATTCACCCCTCCACTTT.

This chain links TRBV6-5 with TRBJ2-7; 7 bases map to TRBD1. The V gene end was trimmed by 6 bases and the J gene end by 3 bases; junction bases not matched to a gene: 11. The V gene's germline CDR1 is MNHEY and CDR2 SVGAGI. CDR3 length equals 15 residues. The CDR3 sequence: CASRQGTAQYYEQYF. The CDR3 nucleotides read TGTGCCAGCAGACAGGGGACAGCACAATACTACGAGCAGTACTTC.

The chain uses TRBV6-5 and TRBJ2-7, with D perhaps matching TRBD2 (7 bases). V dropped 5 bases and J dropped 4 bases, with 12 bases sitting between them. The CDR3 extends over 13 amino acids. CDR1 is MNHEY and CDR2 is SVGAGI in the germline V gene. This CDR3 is CASSMGGRYEQYV. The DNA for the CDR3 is TGTGCCAGCAGTATGGGGGGGCGGTACGAGCAGTACGTC.

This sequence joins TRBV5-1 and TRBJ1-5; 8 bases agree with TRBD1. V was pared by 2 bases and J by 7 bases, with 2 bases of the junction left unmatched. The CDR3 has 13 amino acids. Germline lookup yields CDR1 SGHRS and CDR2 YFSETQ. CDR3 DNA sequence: TGCGCCAGCAGCTTTACAGGGGGACAGCCCCAGCATTTT. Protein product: CASSFTGGQPQHF.